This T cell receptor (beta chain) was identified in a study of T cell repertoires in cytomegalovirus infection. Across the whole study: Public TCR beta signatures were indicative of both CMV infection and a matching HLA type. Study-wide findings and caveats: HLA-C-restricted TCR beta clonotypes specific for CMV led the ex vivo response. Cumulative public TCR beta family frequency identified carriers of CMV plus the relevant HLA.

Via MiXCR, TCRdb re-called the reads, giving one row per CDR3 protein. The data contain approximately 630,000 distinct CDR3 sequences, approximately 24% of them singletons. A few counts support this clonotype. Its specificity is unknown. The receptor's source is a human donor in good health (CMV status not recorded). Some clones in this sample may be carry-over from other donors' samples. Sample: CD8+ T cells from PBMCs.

The CDR3 loop reads CASSPPIGTAAGDTQYF. CDR3 coding DNA: TGTGCCAGCAGTCCCCCGATAGGTACCGCAGCAGGGGACACCCAGTACTTC. This chain connects TRBV27 to TRBJ2-5; a weak D match, TRBD1 (6 bases). The germline CDR1 and CDR2 sequences are MNHEY and SMNVEV (reference sequence). The CDR3 loop spans 17 amino acids. Deletions cut 5 bases from V and 8 bases from J, with 27 bases between.